The 20 T cell receptor beta chains reported below all come from one sample, sequenced in a study of T cells in Graves' hyperthyroidism and ophthalmopathy. RNA transcripts gave rise to amplified TCR beta CDR3 regions. The HTBI set primed first-round TCR CDR3 RT-PCR. TCRdb processed the multiplex PCR reads anew with MiXCR; each CDR3 protein has one entry. Seen here are some 720,000 distinct CDR3 sequences, about 16% observed once, and the top ten hold over 7.5%. Sequenced material: blood. The receptors were sampled from a man aged 18 to 35 with Graves' hyperthyroidism.

This clonotype was counted a few times. The chain is built from TRBV3-1 and TRBJ2-3, with D uncertain. The CDR3 extends over 17 amino acids. Germline CDR1 LGHDT, CDR2 YNNKEL (reference sequence). The V end lost 0 bases, the J end lost 2 bases, and 15 bases lay between the germline ends. CDR3 sequence reads: CASSQDRHLQYTDTQYF. The CDR3 nucleotides read TGTGCCAGCAGCCAAGACCGCCATCTACAGTACACAGATACGCAGTATTTT.

This clonotype was observed many times. The rearrangement uses TRBV6-1 and TRBJ2-7; TRBD1 matches at 7 bases. The germline V gene has CDR1 MNHNS and CDR2 SASEGT. CDR3 length: 12 amino acids. J gave up 6 bases and V 5 bases, and 4 bases lay outside the gene matches. CDR3 bases: TGTGCCAGCAGTTGGACAGGCCCCGAGCAGTACTTC. It specifies CASSWTGPEQYF.

The chain is built from TRBV30 and TRBJ2-2, with D perhaps assigned TRBD1 or TRBD2 (5 bases each). The CDR3 spans 14 residues. The germline V gene encodes CDR1 GTSNPN and CDR2 SVGIG (reference sequence). The V end was cut by 5 bases, the J end by 0 bases, with 10 bases between. CDR3 sequence (DNA): TGTGCCTGGTCGGGACGGACGAACACCGGGGAGCTGTTTTTT. It encodes CAWSGRTNTGELFF.

In its sample, this clonotype was seen many times. The DNA of the CDR3 is TGTGCCAGCAGTTTGTCCTCGCTGTTCTCCTACAATGAGCAGTTCTTC. Amino acid sequence: CASSLSSLFSYNEQFF. The V gene is TRBV28, the J gene TRBJ2-1, with D hard to call. The CDR3 loop spans 16 amino acids. V was clipped by 3 bases and J by 0 bases, with 12 bases between them. CDR1 and CDR2 (germline): MDHEN, SYDVKM.

A remark on this clonotype: A read error may be the cause here, since a much bigger clone is one base away. The chain carries TRBV6-2 or TRBV6-3 and TRBJ2-6; D perhaps matches TRBD1 (6 bases). This CDR3 contains 17 residues. CDR1 and CDR2 (germline): MNHEY, SVGEGT. The CDR3 DNA sequence: TGTGCCAGCAGTCATACGGGACATCCCTCTGGGGCCAACGTCCCGACTTTC. Translating gives CASSHTGHPSGANVPTF.

This clonotype was counted at least ten times. This chain uses TRBV6-1 with TRBJ2-3; TRBD1 is a possible D gene (6 bases). CDR3 length: 13 residues. Germline CDR1 MNHNS, CDR2 SASEGT. V was trimmed by 0 bases and J by 11 bases, leaving 12 bases between them. The CDR3 spells CASSEASGQKQYF. CDR3 bases: TGTGCCAGCAGTGAAGCTTCGGGACAAAAGCAGTATTTT.

The J gene is TRBJ2-7, the V gene TRBV28, with 7 bases identical to TRBD2. Unmatched junction bases numbered 4, after V lost 5 bases and J lost 0 bases. The CDR3 has 14 amino acids. Germline lookup yields CDR1 MDHEN and CDR2 SYDVKM. This CDR3 reads CASSPLASSYEQYF. The DNA of the CDR3 is TGTGCCAGCAGTCCACTAGCGTCCTCCTACGAGCAGTACTTC.

This clonotype has only a few counts. The gene calls are TRBV24-1 and TRBJ1-5; D may be TRBD1 (5 bases). The CDR3 is made up of 17 amino acids. The germline gives CDR1 KGHDR, CDR2 SFDVKD. Trimming stripped 4 bases from V and 0 bases from J, with 15 bases between. In nucleotides, the CDR3 is TGTGCCACCAGTGACAGTCGGACAAGCTATAGCAATCAGCCCCAGCATTTT. Translation: CATSDSRTSYSNQPQHF.

The gene calls are TRBV15 and TRBJ2-2; D not resolved. Germline CDR1 LNHNV, CDR2 YYDKDF (reference sequence). V gave up 0 bases and J gave up 6 bases, with 14 bases separating them. CDR3 size: 16 residues. Written as DNA, the CDR3 is TGTGCCACCAGCAGAGAAAGACGCCGAACGGCCGGGGAGCTGTTTTTT. Translating gives CATSRERRRTAGELFF. Looking up the rest from reference TRBV15 and TRBJ2-2 gives the full variable domain: DAMVIQNPRYQVTQFGKPVTLSCSQTLNHNVMYWYQQKSSQAPKLLFHYYDKDFNNEADTPDNFQSRRPNTSFCFLDIRSPGLGDTAMYLCATSRERRRTAGELFFGEGSRLTVL.

This clonotype appeared many times. The chain recombines TRBV29-1 with TRBJ2-5; TRBD1 matches at 8 bases. The J segment lost 5 bases and the V segment lost 7 bases, leaving 12 bases of the junction unmatched. CDR1 is SQVTM, CDR2 ANQGSEA, per germline. This CDR3 is built from 14 residues. CDR3 DNA: TGCAGCGCGGTGCCGCAGGGGGCGGGGGAGACCCAGTACTTC. This translates into CSAVPQGAGETQYF. Together with reference TRBV29-1 and TRBJ2-5, the CDR3 gives the full variable domain: SAVISQKPSRDICQRGTSLTIQCQVDSQVTMMFWYRQQPGQSLTLIATANQGSEATYESGFVIDKFPISRPNLTFSTLTVSNMSPEDSSIYLCSAVPQGAGETQYFGPGTRLLVL.

V usage is TRBV5-4 and J usage is TRBJ2-1, with 7 bases lining up with TRBD2. Germline V CDR1 and CDR2: SGHNT, YYREEE (reference sequence). The CDR3 sequence is 15 residues long. V dropped 0 bases and J dropped 13; count of bases not matched to a gene: 13. The CDR3 DNA reads TGTGCCAGCAGCTTGGATGGCGCGGGAGTTGATTTACAGTTCTTC. It is translated as CASSLDGAGVDLQFF.

This clonotype was seen repeatedly, ten times or more. V usage is TRBV11-3 and J usage is TRBJ2-2; 10 bases map to TRBD2. The CDR3 covers 16 residues. J gave up 5 bases and V 6 bases, and 9 bases lay outside the gene matches. Germline CDR1 SGHNT, CDR2 YENEEA. The CDR3 bases are TGTGCCAGCAGTTGGGCCGGGACTAGCGTTACCGGGGAGCTGTTTTTT. Protein: CASSWAGTSVTGELFF.

This clonotype showed up just a few times. The genes are TRBV6-1 and TRBJ1-6; 10 bases line up with TRBD1. The CDR3 sequence is 15 residues long. Germline V CDR1 and CDR2: MNHNS, SASEGT. Trimming cost V 5 bases and J 10 bases; bases outside gene matches: 8. This CDR3 reads CASSQSGQGRSPLHF. CDR3 nucleotide sequence: TGTGCCAGCAGTCAATCGGGACAGGGGCGGTCACCCCTCCACTTT.

The chain joins TRBV9 to TRBJ1-1; D might be TRBD1 (5 bases). CDR3 length: 16 residues. Between the trimmed V and J ends, which lost 0 bases and 1 base, there was a span of 13 bases. Per the germline V gene, CDR1 is SGDLS and CDR2 is YYNGEE. The CDR3 coding sequence is TGTGCCAGCAGCGTAGCTCCCCTGACAGCGAACACTGAAGCTTTCTTT. Translated: CASSVAPLTANTEAFF. Using reference TRBV9 and TRBJ1-1 for the parts outside the CDR3, the full variable domain is DSGVTQTPKHLITATGQRVTLRCSPRSGDLSVYWYQQSLDQGLQFLIQYYNGEERAKGNILERFSAQQFPDLHSELNLSSLELGDSALYFCASSVAPLTANTEAFFGQGTRLTVV.

This clonotype showed up just a few times. The rearrangement links TRBV28 to TRBJ2-7; D is undetermined. CDR1 and CDR2 from the germline V gene are MDHEN and SYDVKM. Trimming removed 5 bases at V and 2 bases at J, with 13 bases between. This CDR3 is built from 14 residues. Here the CDR3 reads CASSLRTYPYEQYF. The CDR3 coding sequence is TGTGCCAGCAGTCTCCGGACCTACCCCTACGAGCAGTACTTC.

This clonotype was seen at least ten times. The rearrangement links TRBV20-1 to TRBJ2-7, with 8 bases that match TRBD2. This CDR3 is built from 15 residues. Germline V gene lookup returns CDR1 DFQATT and CDR2 SNEGSKA (reference sequence). V lost 5 bases and J lost 0; bases outside the gene matches: 9. The CDR3 spells CSARPTSAVSYEQYF. CDR3 nucleotides: TGCAGTGCTCGTCCGACTAGCGCGGTCTCCTACGAGCAGTACTTC.

This clonotype was picked up a small number of times. V gene TRBV6-1 combines with J gene TRBJ1-1; TRBD1 is a possible D gene (6 bases). This CDR3 region has 13 residues. The germline gives CDR1 MNHNS, CDR2 SASEGT. V shed 5 bases and J shed 3 bases, with 10 bases lying between them. CDR3 bases: TGTGCCAGCAGTAGGACAGCCTACACTGAAGCTTTCTTT. Amino acids: CASSRTAYTEAFF.

The rearrangement uses TRBV29-1 and TRBJ2-3; perhaps TRBD1 as D (5 bases). The CDR3 totals 14 residues. From germline, CDR1 is SQVTM and CDR2 ANQGSEA. The V gene lost 7 bases and the J gene lost 0 bases, with 14 bases spanning the gap. Here the CDR3 DNA reads TGCAGCGCAACCAGGGATCGAAGCACAGATACGCAGTATTTT. Protein product: CSATRDRSTDTQYF.

This clonotype has a count of ten or more. The rearrangement links TRBV28 to TRBJ2-7; D could derive from TRBD1 or TRBD2 (7 bases each). This CDR3 spans 15 amino acids. The germline gives CDR1 MDHEN, CDR2 SYDVKM. Trimming shortened V by 5 bases and J by 7 bases, and 21 bases separated the two germline ends. The CDR3: CASSLRGDRGDEQYF. Here the CDR3 DNA reads TGTGCCAGCAGTCTCAGGGGGGATCGGGGGGATGAGCAGTACTTC.

The chain couples TRBV6-1 to TRBJ2-4; tentative D call: TRBD1 (5 bases). The V gene lost 0 bases and the J gene lost 9 bases, with 18 bases spanning the gap. The CDR3 has 16 amino acids. Germline loops: CDR1 MNHNS, CDR2 SASEGT. CDR3 sequence reads: CASSEARTPFLSIQYF. CDR3 nucleotide sequence: TGTGCCAGCAGTGAAGCCCGGACACCCTTCCTCAGCATTCAGTACTTC.